Listed below are T cell receptor beta chains from one sample, sequenced in a study of T cell repertoires in aging, cancer and after chemotherapy. One entry per CDR3 protein, called by TCRdb with MiXCR from the multiplex PCR reads. This table holds some 9,000 distinct CDR3 sequences, around 22% found once. Material: blood. These receptors all stem from a human donor in good health. The CDR3 runs from the conserved cysteine through the conserved F or W.

J,V,CDR3
TRBJ2-1,TRBV5-6,CASSLGGRSYNEQFF
TRBJ2-2,TRBV10-3,CAISDGGRGTGELFF
TRBJ2-5,TRBV14,CASSLAGSGVQETQYF
TRBJ2-7,TRBV5-4,CASSDRRTYEQYF
TRBJ2-7,TRBV6-6,CASRLGQGSSYEQYF
TRBJ2-3,TRBV15,CATSRSNYGTGGATDTQYF
TRBJ2-1,TRBV9,CASSVGGTGAYNEQFF
TRBJ2-3,TRBV20-1,CSAKPGLEGTQYF
TRBJ2-1,TRBV19,CASSIAEGQYNEQFF
TRBJ2-3,TRBV6-5,CASSYQMVDTQYF
TRBJ1-2,TRBV27,CASSLGGRGYGYTF
TRBJ2-5,TRBV6-5,CASRVGETQYF
TRBJ2-7,TRBV10-3,CAISADIMSYEQYF
TRBJ2-1,TRBV7-2,CASSTPTANEQFF
TRBJ2-2,TRBV5-1,CASSLVLAGGTGELFF
TRBJ1-2,TRBV20-1,CSARTPGGYTF
TRBJ2-7,TRBV11-1,CASSFRVSHEQYF
TRBJ2-7,TRBV6-5,CASRRTDYEQYF
TRBJ1-6,TRBV28,CASSFRGSGSPLHF
TRBJ2-1,TRBV10-3,CASSALPYNEQFF
TRBJ1-3,TRBV6-1,CASSEATSLRGAGNTIYF
TRBJ2-1,TRBV5-5,CASPSGRPGNEQFF
TRBJ1-1,TRBV28,CASSFRGGTEAFF
TRBJ1-4,TRBV20-1,CSASPNEKLFF